This T cell receptor (beta chain) came from a study of blood T cell repertoires in COVID-19. Germline CDR1 and CDR2: MDHEN and SYDVKM. Losses at the gene ends were 3 bases for V and 5 bases for J; bases not matched to a gene: 5. The CDR3 extends over 16 amino acids. Clones were sequenced by immunoSEQ multiplex PCR, and TCRdb holds only the in-frame ones, with some missing. The profile shows over 150,000 clones, around nine tenths of them singletons. This chain joins TRBV28 and TRBJ2-5; TRBD2 aligns across 14 bases. The sequenced sample consisted of peripheral blood. The sequence was obtained from a man in his fifties with acute or convalescent COVID-19. The CDR3 here is CASSFQTSGGAETQYF. CDR3 DNA: TGTGCCAGCAGTTTCCAGACTAGCGGGGGGGCGGAGACCCAGTACTTC.